This T cell receptor beta chain was documented in a study of shared T cell receptors in the human thymus. CDR1 SGHDT and CDR2 YYEEEE come from the germline V gene. This CDR3 has 17 amino acids. Trimming took 0 bases from V and 3 from J; bases not matched to a gene: 9. Method: immunoSEQ multiplex PCR; TCRdb's copy keeps in-frame clones and lacks some. The table lists fewer than 700,000 clones, 70% to 90% of them singletons, with approximately 0.01% in the top ten. These data were also reused for a study on human thymus T cells. In that study: Donation was from healthy Finnish infants who were having corrective surgery that addressed congenital heart defects. In corrective heart surgery, resections were taken, and these provided the thymus tissue.

Specimen: thymocytes. J is TRBJ1-2 and V is TRBV5-6, with 9 nucleotides matching TRBD1. The TCR was taken from a boy under two years old with a congenital heart defect. DNA of the CDR3: TGTGCCAGCAGCTTGGCCGGGACAGGGTCTACTCACTATGGCTACACCTTC. It specifies CASSLAGTGSTHYGYTF.